Listed below are T cell receptor beta chains from one sample, sequenced in a study of blood T cells in healthy people across ages. TCRdb ran MiXCR on the 5' RACE reads and lists one entry per CDR3 protein. The sample lists some 1.4 million distinct CDR3 sequences; around two fifths were seen once. Sample: blood. The receptors derive from a woman aged 18-29 years in good health. Both conserved end residues are part of each CDR3. D genes are given only for firm matches. Only part of the rows carry a size: once, few, many, or a class if the clone is expanded.

TRBJ2-7,TRBV10-3,-,many,CAIARDVYEQYF,TGTGCCATCGCTAGAGATGTATACGAGCAGTACTTC
TRBJ2-3,TRBV6-2/TRBV6-3,TRBD2,few,CASCPLPGLAGSDTQYF,TGTGCCAGCTGCCCGTTACCGGGACTAGCGGGGTCAGATACGCAGTATTTT
TRBJ2-2,TRBV3-1,-,-,CASSQGPGAANIGELFF,TGTGCCAGCAGCCAAGGCCCCGGGGCCGCGAACATCGGGGAGTTGTTTTTT
TRBJ2-3,TRBV3-1,-,-,CASSQDLVIPDTQYF,TGTGCCAGCAGCCAAGATCTTGTTATCCCAGATACGCAGTATTTT
TRBJ2-2,TRBV4-1,TRBD1,few,CASSHTPDRGGTGELFF,TGCGCCAGCAGCCATACTCCCGACAGGGGTGGCACCGGGGAGCTGTTTTTT
TRBJ2-7,TRBV27,TRBD2,-,CASSLLGSGGSYEQYF,TGTGCCAGCAGTCTACTGGGGTCGGGAGGTTCCTACGAGCAGTACTTC
TRBJ2-2,TRBV4-1,-,-,CASSQTARVTGELFF,TGCGCCAGCAGCCAAACAGCACGTGTCACCGGGGAGCTGTTTTTT
TRBJ2-5,TRBV28,TRBD1,few,CASRSRQGAREQYF,TGTGCCAGCAGATCAAGACAGGGGGCGCGGGAGCAGTACTTC
TRBJ1-1,TRBV2,TRBD1,-,CASSRGQGPQLSEAFF,TGTGCCAGCAGTCGTGGACAGGGGCCCCAACTATCTGAAGCTTTCTTT
TRBJ2-5,TRBV4-1,TRBD2,few,CASSQVLAGMGETQYF,TGCGCCAGCAGCCAAGTGCTAGCGGGCATGGGAGAGACCCAGTACTTC
TRBJ2-1,TRBV20-1,TRBD2,-,CSAPGTSGFSYNEQFF,TGCAGTGCCCCCGGGACTAGCGGGTTCTCCTACAATGAGCAGTTCTTC
TRBJ2-1,TRBV7-2,TRBD2,-,CASSFTTSGSSSYNEQFF,TGTGCCAGCAGCTTTACAACTAGCGGGAGTAGCTCCTACAATGAGCAGTTCTTC
TRBJ2-7,TRBV3-1,-,few,CASSQDQGTYEQYF,TGTGCCAGCAGCCAAGATCAAGGGACCTACGAGCAGTACTTC
TRBJ1-6,TRBV14,-,-,CASSQDHPGVYNSPLHF,TGTGCCAGCAGCCAAGATCACCCCGGAGTCTATAATTCACCCCTCCACTTT